This is a list of T cell receptor beta chains from one sample in a study of shared clonotypes between healthy human individuals. The protocol was immunoSEQ multiplex PCR, while the TCRdb copy is restricted to in-frame clones and leaves out a portion. The sample carries more than 2,000,000 clones, approximately 94% recorded once. Sample: naive CD4+ T cells sorted from blood. These receptors all stem from a man younger than 30 in good health. Each CDR3 is given with its conserved first and last residue. D genes are given only for firm matches. Clone size is shown for a subset of rows, as once, few, many or a class of expanded clone.

j_call: TRBJ2-5; d_call: TRBD1; clone_size: .; v_call: TRBV6-1; cdr3_nt: TGTGCCAGCATAGACCACGGACAGGGAACCCAGTACTTC; cdr3_aa: CASIDHGQGTQYF
j_call: TRBJ2-3; d_call: .; clone_size: few; v_call: TRBV4-3; cdr3_nt: TGCGCCAGCAGCCAAGCTGATCAGGGGACAGATACGCAGTATTTT; cdr3_aa: CASSQADQGTDTQYF
j_call: TRBJ2-7; d_call: .; clone_size: .; v_call: TRBV27; cdr3_nt: TGTGCCAGCAGTCTTCTAGGGAACACCTACGAGCAGTACTTC; cdr3_aa: CASSLLGNTYEQYF
j_call: TRBJ2-7; d_call: TRBD1; clone_size: .; v_call: TRBV4-1; cdr3_nt: TGCGCCAGCAGCCCTTCGGACAGGGCCTACGAGCAGTACTTC; cdr3_aa: CASSPSDRAYEQYF
j_call: TRBJ2-1; d_call: TRBD2; clone_size: .; v_call: TRBV5-1; cdr3_nt: TGCGCCAGCAGGTACACTAGCGGGGATTACAATGAGCAGTTCTTC; cdr3_aa: CASRYTSGDYNEQFF
j_call: TRBJ2-2; d_call: TRBD1; clone_size: .; v_call: TRBV7-3; cdr3_nt: TGTGCCAGCAGCCAAAGACAGGGGGCAGCGGGGGAGCTGTTTTTT; cdr3_aa: CASSQRQGAAGELFF
j_call: TRBJ2-1; d_call: .; clone_size: once; v_call: TRBV10-2; cdr3_nt: TGCGCCAGCAGTGAGTCTAGCGGAAGCTCCTACAATGAGCAGTTCTTC; cdr3_aa: CASSESSGSSYNEQFF
j_call: TRBJ2-3; d_call: TRBD2; clone_size: .; v_call: TRBV7-2; cdr3_nt: TGTGCCAGCAGCCCCGCTAGCGGAACTAGCACAGATACGCAGTATTTT; cdr3_aa: CASSPASGTSTDTQYF
j_call: TRBJ2-7; d_call: .; clone_size: .; v_call: TRBV11-2; cdr3_nt: TGTGCCAGCAGCTTAGATGCGGGCTCCCCCTACGAGCAGTACTTC; cdr3_aa: CASSLDAGSPYEQYF
j_call: TRBJ2-7; d_call: TRBD1; clone_size: .; v_call: TRBV18; cdr3_nt: TGTGCCAGCTCACCCACAGGGGGGAATTCCTACGAGCAGTACTTC; cdr3_aa: CASSPTGGNSYEQYF
j_call: TRBJ2-3; d_call: TRBD2; clone_size: .; v_call: TRBV5-1; cdr3_nt: TGCGCCAGCATCCCTCTAGCGGGAGCAGATACGCAGTATTTT; cdr3_aa: CASIPLAGADTQYF
j_call: TRBJ1-5; d_call: .; clone_size: .; v_call: TRBV7-9; cdr3_nt: TGTGCCAGCAACGCCATATCGGGGGCCGGGAATCAGCCCCAGCATTTT; cdr3_aa: CASNAISGAGNQPQHF
j_call: TRBJ2-1; d_call: .; clone_size: once; v_call: TRBV19; cdr3_nt: TGTGCCAGTAGTCCGACAATCCGCAAAAACTCCTACAATGAGCAGTTCTTC; cdr3_aa: CASSPTIRKNSYNEQFF
j_call: TRBJ1-5; d_call: .; clone_size: .; v_call: TRBV30; cdr3_nt: TGTGCCTGGAGTGACAGGAACAATCAGCCCCAGCATTTT; cdr3_aa: CAWSDRNNQPQHF
j_call: TRBJ2-1; d_call: TRBD2; clone_size: .; v_call: TRBV2; cdr3_nt: TGTGCCAGCAGTCCCGGGACTAGCGGGGGTTACAATGAGCAGTTCTTC; cdr3_aa: CASSPGTSGGYNEQFF
j_call: TRBJ1-5; d_call: TRBD1; clone_size: few; v_call: TRBV5-4; cdr3_nt: TGTGCCAGCAGCACAGGGGGCGGCAATCAGCCCCAGCATTTT; cdr3_aa: CASSTGGGNQPQHF
j_call: TRBJ1-1; d_call: .; clone_size: .; v_call: TRBV7-9; cdr3_nt: TGTGCCAGCAGCAACCTCGGCAGGGTCAACACTGAAGCTTTCTTT; cdr3_aa: CASSNLGRVNTEAFF
j_call: TRBJ2-2; d_call: .; clone_size: .; v_call: TRBV7-3; cdr3_nt: TGTGCCAGCAGCCCCATTGGCGAGAACACCGGGGAGCTGTTTTTT; cdr3_aa: CASSPIGENTGELFF
j_call: TRBJ1-1; d_call: .; clone_size: once; v_call: TRBV15; cdr3_nt: TGTGCCACCAGCAGAGATCTGGATGCCGCTGAAGCTTTCTTT; cdr3_aa: CATSRDLDAAEAFF
j_call: TRBJ1-2; d_call: .; clone_size: few; v_call: TRBV19; cdr3_nt: TGTGCCAGTAGTGTGCAGCGAGACTATGGCTACACCTTC; cdr3_aa: CASSVQRDYGYTF
j_call: TRBJ2-5; d_call: TRBD2; clone_size: .; v_call: TRBV11-2; cdr3_nt: TGTGCCAGCAGCCCCGGGACTAGCGGGGGGTTGGAGACCCAGTACTTC; cdr3_aa: CASSPGTSGGLETQYF
j_call: TRBJ2-1; d_call: TRBD2; clone_size: .; v_call: TRBV5-1; cdr3_nt: TGCGCCAGCAGCTTAGGACTAGCGGGGGCACAGATACCCTACAATGAGCAGTTCTTC; cdr3_aa: CASSLGLAGAQIPYNEQFF
j_call: TRBJ1-4; d_call: TRBD1; clone_size: .; v_call: TRBV19; cdr3_nt: TGTGCCAGTAGTAACCGGGGACAGGCCCATGGACTGTTTTTT; cdr3_aa: CASSNRGQAHGLFF
j_call: TRBJ1-2; d_call: .; clone_size: .; v_call: TRBV2; cdr3_nt: TGTTCCGACCGGGGGGACACCAACTATGGCTACACCTTC; cdr3_aa: CSDRGDTNYGYTF
j_call: TRBJ1-6; d_call: .; clone_size: .; v_call: TRBV30; cdr3_nt: TGTGCCTGGAGTGTACAACAGAAATATAATTCACCCCTCCACTTT; cdr3_aa: CAWSVQQKYNSPLHF
j_call: TRBJ1-1; d_call: .; clone_size: .; v_call: TRBV2; cdr3_nt: TGTGCCAGCAGGCTTAGATGGAACACTGAAGCTTTCTTT; cdr3_aa: CASRLRWNTEAFF
j_call: TRBJ1-1; d_call: .; clone_size: .; v_call: TRBV5-4; cdr3_nt: TGTGCCAGCAGCTTGGAGGCGGTGAACACTGAAGCTTTCTTT; cdr3_aa: CASSLEAVNTEAFF
j_call: TRBJ2-6; d_call: .; clone_size: .; v_call: TRBV25-1; cdr3_nt: TGTGCCAGCAGTGAATGGTCAGGGGCAGGGGCCAACGTCCTGACTTTC; cdr3_aa: CASSEWSGAGANVLTF
j_call: TRBJ2-7; d_call: .; clone_size: .; v_call: TRBV28; cdr3_nt: TGTGCCAGCAGTTTGGCCGGAACCTACGAGCAGTACTTC; cdr3_aa: CASSLAGTYEQYF
j_call: TRBJ1-2; d_call: .; clone_size: .; v_call: TRBV18; cdr3_nt: TGTGCCAGCTCACCGACCGGACCCCCGGCTTATGGCTACACCTTC; cdr3_aa: CASSPTGPPAYGYTF
j_call: TRBJ1-6; d_call: .; clone_size: .; v_call: TRBV16; cdr3_nt: TGTGCCAGCAGCCACCCAAGTACAGGGAGTTCACCCCTCCACTTT; cdr3_aa: CASSHPSTGSSPLHF
j_call: TRBJ2-1; d_call: TRBD2; clone_size: .; v_call: TRBV4-3; cdr3_nt: TGCGCCAGCAGCCACTCCGGGACTAGGAGGTTCCATGAGCAGTTCTTC; cdr3_aa: CASSHSGTRRFHEQFF
j_call: TRBJ2-3; d_call: .; clone_size: .; v_call: TRBV7-9; cdr3_nt: TGTGCCAGCAGCTTAGAGGGGCCGTCGCAGTATTTT; cdr3_aa: CASSLEGPSQYF